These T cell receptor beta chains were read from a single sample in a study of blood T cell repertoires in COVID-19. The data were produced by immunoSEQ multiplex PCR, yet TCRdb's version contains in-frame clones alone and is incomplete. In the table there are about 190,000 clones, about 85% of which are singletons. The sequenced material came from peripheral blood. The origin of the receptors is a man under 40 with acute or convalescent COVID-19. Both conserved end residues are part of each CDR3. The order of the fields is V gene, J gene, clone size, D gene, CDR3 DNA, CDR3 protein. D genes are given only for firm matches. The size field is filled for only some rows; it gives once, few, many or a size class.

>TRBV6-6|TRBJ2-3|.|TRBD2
TGTGCCAGCAGTCGGACTAGCGGGAGGGCCGAAATCACAGATACGCAGTATTTT
CASSRTSGRAEITDTQYF
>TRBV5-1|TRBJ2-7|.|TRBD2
TGCGCCAGCAGCTACATTGACAAAGGGACTAGCGGGAGGGCCAGGGACGAGCAGTACTTC
CASSYIDKGTSGRARDEQYF
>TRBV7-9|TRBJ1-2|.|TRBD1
TGTGCCAGCAGCTTATTCAAGGGGGCGCATGGCTACACCTTC
CASSLFKGAHGYTF
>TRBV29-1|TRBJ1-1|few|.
TGCAGCGGGACCAGGGGTCCGATTGCTGAAGCTTTCTTT
CSGTRGPIAEAFF
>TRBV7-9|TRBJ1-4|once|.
TGTGCCAGCACTAAAAGGGGGGGACCCGCAACTAATGAAAAACTGTTTTTT
CASTKRGGPATNEKLFF
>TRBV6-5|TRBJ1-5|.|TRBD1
TGTGCCAGCAGACCGGACAGGGGCGATCAGCCCCAGCATTTT
CASRPDRGDQPQHF
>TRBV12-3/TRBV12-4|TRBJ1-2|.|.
TGTGCCAGCAGCTCGACTCGGGTCTATGGCTACACCTTC
CASSSTRVYGYTF
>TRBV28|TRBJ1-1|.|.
TGTGCCAGCAGCCGACAAGGGGGCACTGAAGCTTTCTTT
CASSRQGGTEAFF
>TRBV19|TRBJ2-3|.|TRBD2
TGTGCCAGTAGTCTCGGGGGGATGAACACAGATACGCAGTATTTT
CASSLGGMNTDTQYF
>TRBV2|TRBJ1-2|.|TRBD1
TGTGCCAGCAGGGGGACAGGGGGCAGGTATGGCTACACCTTC
CASRGTGGRYGYTF
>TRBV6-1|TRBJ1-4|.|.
TGTGCCAGCAGTGATCCGGGGTATCGTGAAAAACTGTTTTTT
CASSDPGYREKLFF
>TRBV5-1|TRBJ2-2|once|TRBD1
TGCGCCAGCAGCTTGTTGGGACAGGACACCGGGGAGCTGTTTTTT
CASSLLGQDTGELFF
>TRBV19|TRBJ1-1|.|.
TGTGCCAGTAGTATATCTCGGGGAGGAACTGAAGCTTTCTTT
CASSISRGGTEAFF
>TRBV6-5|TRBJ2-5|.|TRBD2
TGTGCCAGCAGTTACCTAGCGGGGGTGAGGGAGACCCAGTACTTC
CASSYLAGVRETQYF
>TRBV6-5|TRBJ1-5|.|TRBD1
TGTGCCAGTTTGACAGGGATCAATCAGCCCCAGCATTTT
CASLTGINQPQHF
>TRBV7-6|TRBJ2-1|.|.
TGTGCCAGCAGCCCACGCCCCAGTAGCGGACGAAATGAGCAGTTCTTC
CASSPRPSSGRNEQFF
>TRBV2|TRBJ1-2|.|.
TGTGCCAGCAGTGACTACAGGGAGCATGGCTACACCTTC
CASSDYREHGYTF
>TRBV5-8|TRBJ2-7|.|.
TGTGCCAGCAGCTTGGTAGGGGCGAAGGTCTTC
CASSLVGAKVF
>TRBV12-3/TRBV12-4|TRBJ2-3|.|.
TGTGCCAGCGGGGGCGGAAATACGCAGTATTTT
CASGGGNTQYF
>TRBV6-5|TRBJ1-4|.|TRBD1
TGTGCCAGCAGTTACTCCATGTCGGACAGGGCCGAAAAACTGTTTTTT
CASSYSMSDRAEKLFF
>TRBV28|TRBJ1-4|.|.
TGTGCCAGCAGTAGGGGAAGGGGCGGTCGTGAAAAACTGTTTTTT
CASSRGRGGREKLFF
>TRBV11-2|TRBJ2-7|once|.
TGTGCCAGCTTATCACAGGGATTCCCCTTCGAGCAGTACTTC
CASLSQGFPFEQYF
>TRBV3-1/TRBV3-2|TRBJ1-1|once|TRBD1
TGTGCCAGCAGCCAAGGACAGGGCCTCTTGTGGGCTTTCTTT
CASSQGQGLLWAFF
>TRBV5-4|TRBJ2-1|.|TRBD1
TGTGCCAGCAGCTGGCGACAGGGGGCTGGGAATGAGCAGTTCTTC
CASSWRQGAGNEQFF
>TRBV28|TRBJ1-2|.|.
TGTGCCAGCGTCTCCCCCGTATACCAGACGACTTATGGCTACACCTTC
CASVSPVYQTTYGYTF
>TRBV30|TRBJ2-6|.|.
TGTGCCTGGAGCCCAGGGGCTGGGGCCAACGTCCTGACTTTC
CAWSPGAGANVLTF
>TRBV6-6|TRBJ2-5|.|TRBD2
TGTGCCAGCAGGCTAGCGGAACTCGAAGAGACCCAGTACTTC
CASRLAELEETQYF
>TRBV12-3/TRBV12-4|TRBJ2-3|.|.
TGTGCCAGCAGGTCTATAGCAAGCGGGCAGTATTTT
CASRSIASGQYF
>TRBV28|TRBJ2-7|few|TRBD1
TGTGCCAGCAGTGCCACAGGGGTATATTCCTACGAGCAGTACTTC
CASSATGVYSYEQYF
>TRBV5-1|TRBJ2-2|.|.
TGCGCCAGCAGCTTGGACTGGAACACCGGGGAGCTGTTTTTT
CASSLDWNTGELFF
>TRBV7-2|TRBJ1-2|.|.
TGTGCCAGCAGCCCCCTGGGGGGCTATGGCTACACCTTC
CASSPLGGYGYTF
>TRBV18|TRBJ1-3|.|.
TGTGCCAGCTCACCACTTCTCGAGGATAGTGGAAACACCATATATTTT
CASSPLLEDSGNTIYF
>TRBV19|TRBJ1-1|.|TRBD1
TGTGCCAGTAGTCGGACCTCGCTAGCACAGGGGTTGAACACTGAAGCTTTCTTT
CASSRTSLAQGLNTEAFF
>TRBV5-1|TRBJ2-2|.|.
TGCGCCAGCGGGTTTACACAGGGCGCCGGGGAGCTGTTTTTT
CASGFTQGAGELFF
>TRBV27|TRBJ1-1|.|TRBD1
TGTGCCAGCAGTCGTGGACAGGGGTGGCGGGAAGCTTTCTTT
CASSRGQGWREAFF
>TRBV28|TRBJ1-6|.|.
TGTGCCAGCAGTTTGGGGCATCCACCCCTCCACTTT
CASSLGHPPLHF
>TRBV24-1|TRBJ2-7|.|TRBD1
TGTGCCACCAGTGATCCCGGGACAGGGCTGGGGGAGCAGTACTTC
CATSDPGTGLGEQYF
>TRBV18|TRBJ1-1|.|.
TGTGCCAGCTCGCGGAACGCGGCCCCGGCACTTGAAGCTTTCTTT
CASSRNAAPALEAFF
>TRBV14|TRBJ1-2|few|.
TGTGCCAGCAGCCAAGTGGGGGCGCCGGGCTATGGCTACACCTTC
CASSQVGAPGYGYTF
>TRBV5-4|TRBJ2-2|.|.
TGTGCCAGCAGCCCCCTGGGCTCTGTGAACACCGGGGAGCTGTTTTTT
CASSPLGSVNTGELFF
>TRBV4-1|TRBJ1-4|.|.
TGCGCCAGCAGCCAAGCACAAGATGAAAAACTGTTTTTT
CASSQAQDEKLFF
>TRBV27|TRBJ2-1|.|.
TGTGCCACCGAGTCCACTACAGGGCAGCAGTTCTTC
CATESTTGQQFF
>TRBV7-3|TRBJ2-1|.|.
TGTGCCAGCAGCCGATCTCAGGGTAGCAATGAGCAGTTCTTC
CASSRSQGSNEQFF
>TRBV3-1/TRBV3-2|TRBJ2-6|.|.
TGTGCCAGCAGCCATTATACCGTCTGGCTCACTGGGGCCAACGTCCTGACTTTC
CASSHYTVWLTGANVLTF
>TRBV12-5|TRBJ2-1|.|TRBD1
TGTGCTAGTGGTAGGGGACAGGGGGGGTCAACCTCCTACAATGAGCAGTTCTTC
CASGRGQGGSTSYNEQFF
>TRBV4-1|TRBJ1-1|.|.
TGCGCCAGCAGCCAATCACGGGGAGGGAGCATGAACACTGAAGCTTTCTTT
CASSQSRGGSMNTEAFF
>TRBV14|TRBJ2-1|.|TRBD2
TGTGCCAGCAGCCAAGATTGGACTAGCGGTAATGAGCAGTTCTTC
CASSQDWTSGNEQFF
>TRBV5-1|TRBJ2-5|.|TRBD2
TGCGCCAGCAGCACCAGCGGGGGCACCGTAGAGACCCAGTACTTC
CASSTSGGTVETQYF
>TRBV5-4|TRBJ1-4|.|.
TGTGCCAGCAGCTTCAGGGGAGGGGGTGAAAAACTGTTTTTT
CASSFRGGGEKLFF
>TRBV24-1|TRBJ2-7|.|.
TGTGCCACCAGCCACCGTAGGGGGTACGAGCAGTACTTC
CATSHRRGYEQYF